This T cell receptor (beta chain) was identified in a study of CD8 T cells in ankylosing spondylitis. As concerns this clonotype: Its target is unknown.

The CDR3 contains 15 residues. The V gene's germline CDR1 is DFQATT and CDR2 SNEGSKA (reference sequence). V was pared by 4 bases and J by 6 bases, with 7 bases of the junction left unmatched. TCRdb re-called the 5' RACE reads with MiXCR, one entry per CDR3 protein. The top ten hold around 20% of the sample, which has about 750,000 distinct CDR3 sequences, roughly 19% seen once. Study-level findings and limits: In ankylosing spondylitis blood, a motif of 7 to 9 highly homologous TCR beta variants appeared characteristic.

The chain employs TRBV20-1 and TRBJ2-1; the match to TRBD2 covers 12 bases. The TCR sequence derives from a male donor with ankylosing spondylitis. Sample: blood, either unsorted or a sorted T cell fraction (not recorded which). CDR3 nucleotide sequence: TGCAGTGCTATGATTCTAGCGGGAGGGTCCAATGAGCAGTTCTTC. It specifies CSAMILAGGSNEQFF.